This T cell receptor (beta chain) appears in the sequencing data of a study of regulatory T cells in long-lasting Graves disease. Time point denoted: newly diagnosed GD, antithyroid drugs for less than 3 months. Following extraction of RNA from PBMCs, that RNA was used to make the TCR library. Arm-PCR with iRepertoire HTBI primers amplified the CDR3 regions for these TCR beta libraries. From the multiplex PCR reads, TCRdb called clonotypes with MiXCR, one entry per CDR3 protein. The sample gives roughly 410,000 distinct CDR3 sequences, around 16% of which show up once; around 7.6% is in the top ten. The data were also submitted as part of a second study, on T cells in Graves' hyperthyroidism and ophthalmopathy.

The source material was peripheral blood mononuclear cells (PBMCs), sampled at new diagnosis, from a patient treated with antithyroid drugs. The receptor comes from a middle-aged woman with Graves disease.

CDR3 coding DNA: TGCAGCGTACTAGCGGGAGTATCAGATACGCAGTATTTT. Translated: CSVLAGVSDTQYF. The chain employs TRBV29-1 and TRBJ2-3; 11 bases map to TRBD2. This CDR3 contains 13 residues. The V segment lost 6 bases and the J segment 4 bases; nucleotides outside the gene matches: 3. Germline V gene lookup returns CDR1 SQVTM and CDR2 ANQGSEA.